These 22 T cell receptor beta chains were sequenced from one sample in a study of T cell responses to AZD1222 COVID-19 vaccine. Produced via immunoSEQ multiplex PCR; TCRdb's table is partial and in-frame only. The repertoire consists of some 140,000 clones, with 88% occurring once and the leading ten covering less than 3.5%. The specimen was peripheral blood, collected on day 0 of AZD1222 vaccination. All receptors derive from an adult in good health.

J is TRBJ1-1 and V is TRBV5-6; no firm D call. The CDR3 runs 14 residues. The germline V gene encodes CDR1 SGHDT and CDR2 YYEEEE. Trimming took 2 bases from V and 1 from J, leaving 9 bases between them. The CDR3, as DNA: TGTGCCAGCAGCTTTTATCAGCAGAACACTGAAGCTTTCTTT. Its protein product is CASSFYQQNTEAFF. Complete variable domain (other parts from reference TRBV5-6 and TRBJ1-1): DAGVTQSPTHLIKTRGQQVTLRCSPKSGHDTVSWYQQALGQGPQFIFQYYEEEERQRGNFPDRFSGHQFPNYSSELNVNALLLGDSALYLCASSFYQQNTEAFFGQGTRLTVV.

The rearrangement joins TRBV24-1 to TRBJ2-2, with 7 nucleotides matching TRBD1. Germline V gene lookup returns CDR1 KGHDR and CDR2 SFDVKD. V trimming: 3 bases; J trimming: 6 bases; junction bases outside the gene matches: 3. This CDR3 region has 14 residues. CDR3 residues: CATSDPQGAGELFF. The CDR3, as DNA: TGTGCCACCAGTGATCCCCAGGGGGCCGGGGAGCTGTTTTTT.

This chain links TRBV19 with TRBJ2-7; 7 bases are a match to TRBD1. Germline V gene sequence: CDR1 LNHDA, CDR2 SQIVND (reference sequence). Trimming at V came to 6 bases and at J to 5 bases, leaving 7 bases not matched to a gene. CDR3 length: 13 residues. Here the CDR3 reads CASRTTGVNEQYF. Written as DNA, the CDR3 is TGTGCCAGTAGGACAACAGGGGTGAACGAGCAGTACTTC.

The chain combines TRBV7-9 with TRBJ1-1, with D unresolved. The CDR3 runs to 13 residues. Germline assignment: CDR1 SEHNR and CDR2 FQNEAQ (reference sequence). Trimming shortened V by 4 bases and J by 7 bases, and 13 bases separated the two germline ends. The CDR3 coding sequence is TGTGCCAGCAGCTCTGTGGAGAGGCGTGAAGCTTTCTTT. This gives the protein CASSSVERREAFF.

The chain is built from TRBV7-9 and TRBJ2-1; tentative D call: TRBD1 (8 bases). Looked up from germline, CDR1 is SEHNR and CDR2 is FQNEAQ (reference sequence). The CDR3 has 16 residues. Trimming left V 5 bases short and J 1 base short, with 15 bases between. CDR3 nucleotide sequence: TGTGCCAGCAGCCCCTTACAGGGGGGGTCCTACAATGAGCAGTTCTTC. Amino acid sequence: CASSPLQGGSYNEQFF.

CDR3 coding DNA: TGTGCCAGCAGTCCCTCACAGGGAATTGGGACGTTATACGATCAGCCCCAGCATTTT. Protein sequence: CASSPSQGIGTLYDQPQHF. The rearrangement uses TRBV28 and TRBJ1-5; D perhaps matches TRBD1 (6 bases). Per the germline V gene, CDR1 is MDHEN and CDR2 is SYDVKM. Trimming pared 5 bases from V and 5 bases from J, leaving 28 bases between. The CDR3 loop spans 19 amino acids.

This chain uses TRBV7-2 with TRBJ2-1; the match to TRBD1 covers 7 bases. In germline, CDR1 is SGHTA, CDR2 FQGNSA. The CDR3 is 14 amino acids. Losses at the gene ends were 5 bases for V and 9 bases for J; bases not matched to a gene: 10. CDR3 residues: CASSIGQGVGEQFF. The CDR3 nucleotides are TGTGCCAGCAGCATCGGCCAGGGGGTCGGTGAGCAGTTCTTC.

The count of this clone is one. This CDR3 reads CASSPQAGITDTQYF. In DNA, the CDR3 is TGTGCCAGCAGCCCACAAGCGGGGATTACAGATACGCAGTATTTT. The rearrangement uses TRBV7-2 and TRBJ2-3; TRBD2 matches at 7 bases. Trimming took 5 bases from V and 3 from J; bases not matched to a gene: 8. Looked up from germline, CDR1 is SGHTA and CDR2 is FQGNSA. This CDR3 has 15 residues.

V usage is TRBV5-1 and J usage is TRBJ2-5; 12 bases map to TRBD2. This CDR3 contains 17 residues. Germline loops: CDR1 SGHRS, CDR2 YFSETQ. J gave up 9 bases and V 3 bases, and 15 bases lay outside the gene matches. DNA for the CDR3: TGCGCCAGCAGCTCCACGATGACTAGCGGGGGCGAGGCCCCCCAGTACTTC. Amino acids: CASSSTMTSGGEAPQYF.

J is TRBJ2-5 and V is TRBV24-1; a possible D gene is TRBD1 (5 bases). Germline V gives CDR1 KGHDR, CDR2 SFDVKD. With 4 bases removed from V and 3 bases from J, the gap between germline ends came to 8 bases. This CDR3 comprises 13 residues. The CDR3 region is CATSESGKETQYF. As DNA, the CDR3 is TGTGCCACCAGTGAATCAGGGAAAGAGACCCAGTACTTC.

The rearrangement uses TRBV7-6 and TRBJ2-7; 8 positions agree with TRBD2. CDR3 length equals 14 residues. Germline V gene sequence: CDR1 SGHVS, CDR2 FNYEAQ. V lost 5 bases and J lost 7; bases outside the gene matches: 10. CDR3 DNA sequence: TGTGCCAGCAGCCCTACCGGGGGGGCAGGAGAGCAGTACTTC. It codes for CASSPTGGAGEQYF.

The chain joins TRBV4-3 to TRBJ1-4, with a possible D match to TRBD1 (6 bases). The V gene lost 4 bases and the J gene lost 1 base, with 16 bases spanning the gap. Germline CDR1 reads LGHNA; CDR2 reads YSLEER. The CDR3 consists of 17 residues. CDR3 DNA: TGCGCCAGCAGCCTTGCGGGGGAGGGGGAAACTAATGAAAAACTGTTTTTT. Residues: CASSLAGEGETNEKLFF.

This chain connects TRBV20-1 to TRBJ1-2; D unclear. This CDR3 is 11 amino acids long. Germline loops: CDR1 DFQATT, CDR2 SNEGSKA (reference sequence). Trimming took 4 bases from V and 4 from J, leaving 7 bases between them. DNA of the CDR3: TGCAGTGCTACCGGGTTCTATGGCTACACCTTC. This encodes CSATGFYGYTF.

The chain carries TRBV7-8 and TRBJ2-7; TRBD1 aligns across 8 bases. Losses at the gene ends were 5 bases for V and 2 bases for J; bases not matched to a gene: 5. From germline, CDR1 is SGHVS and CDR2 FQNEAQ. The CDR3 is made up of 14 amino acids. Here the CDR3 reads CASSPTGGAYEQYF. CDR3 DNA sequence: TGTGCCAGCAGCCCAACAGGGGGAGCCTACGAGCAGTACTTC.

The chain is built from TRBV14 and TRBJ1-6; tentatively, D is TRBD1 (5 bases). This CDR3 has 15 residues. Germline values: CDR1 SGHDN, CDR2 FVKESK. V lost 6 bases to trimming and J lost 7 bases, with 16 bases between them. CDR3 DNA: TGTGCCAGCAGTCCTAGGTTGAGGGGCAATTCACCCCTCCACTTT. Translation: CASSPRLRGNSPLHF.

V usage is TRBV29-1 and J usage is TRBJ2-2; 7 bases fit TRBD1. The CDR3 spans 14 residues. The germline V gene has CDR1 SQVTM and CDR2 ANQGSEA. J was trimmed by 5 bases and V by 4 bases; bases with no gene match: 7. CDR3 in amino acids: CSVGGQSHTGELFF. The CDR3 DNA reads TGCAGCGTTGGGGGACAGTCACATACCGGGGAGCTGTTTTTT.

This clone was counted between two and nine times. The chain employs TRBV2 and TRBJ1-3; D is unresolved. The V gene lost 5 bases and the J gene lost 3 bases, with 5 bases spanning the gap. The CDR3 spans 12 residues. Germline lookup yields CDR1 SNHLY and CDR2 FYNNEI. CDR3 loop: CASSPGGNTIYF. CDR3 bases: TGTGCCAGCAGTCCAGGTGGAAACACCATATATTTT.

The CDR3 DNA is TGCGCCAGCAGCCAGGACAGGGTTGGCAATCAGCCCCAGCATTTT. Translation: CASSQDRVGNQPQHF. The gene calls are TRBV4-3 and TRBJ1-5, with 8 bases that match TRBD1. Looked up from germline, CDR1 is LGHNA and CDR2 is YSLEER. The V gene end was trimmed by 3 bases and the J gene end by 2 bases; junction bases not matched to a gene: 3. CDR3 size: 15 residues.

V usage is TRBV5-4 and J usage is TRBJ2-5, with 12 bases identical to TRBD2. The J segment lost 5 bases and the V segment lost 0 bases, leaving 5 bases of the junction unmatched. Per the germline V gene, CDR1 is SGHNT and CDR2 is YYREEE (reference sequence). CDR3 length equals 16 residues. CDR3 amino acids: CASSLATSGGSETQYF. DNA of the CDR3: TGTGCCAGCAGCTTGGCCACTAGCGGGGGGTCTGAGACCCAGTACTTC. The whole variable domain, remainder taken from reference TRBV5-4 and TRBJ2-5, is ETGVTQSPTHLIKTRGQQVTLRCSSQSGHNTVSWYQQALGQGPQFIFQYYREEENGRGNFPPRFSGLQFPNYSSELNVNALELDDSALYLCASSLATSGGSETQYFGPGTRLLVL.

The chain couples TRBV3-1 (or the pseudogene TRBV3-2) to TRBJ2-1; TRBD2 matches at 13 bases. The CDR3 is made up of 16 amino acids. The V and J ends lost 3 bases and 10 bases, in that order; junction bases with no gene match: 9. Germline V gene data show CDR1 as LGHDT and CDR2 as YNNKEL (reference sequence). In DNA, the CDR3 is TGTGCCAGCAGCCAGTTCTCCGGGACTAGCGGGGTGGAGCAGTTCTTC. This sequence encodes CASSQFSGTSGVEQFF.

This rearrangement joins TRBV10-3 to TRBJ1-1; possibly TRBD1 for D (5 bases). Germline V gene sequence: CDR1 ENHRY, CDR2 SYGVKD. CDR3 size: 15 residues. V gave up 0 bases and J gave up 4 bases, with 12 bases separating them. Here the CDR3 reads CAISESQTVITEAFF. In DNA, the CDR3 is TGTGCCATCAGTGAGTCCCAGACAGTAATCACTGAAGCTTTCTTT.

The rearrangement joins TRBV2 to TRBJ1-2; D not certain. Trimming stripped 7 bases from V and 5 bases from J, with 14 bases between. The CDR3 runs 13 residues. Germline V gene lookup returns CDR1 SNHLY and CDR2 FYNNEI. CDR3 protein: CASNVDEGYGYTF. Written as DNA, the CDR3 is TGTGCCAGCAACGTTGATGAAGGGTATGGCTACACCTTC. Full variable domain (remainder filled in from reference TRBV2 and TRBJ1-2): EPEVTQTPSHQVTQMGQEVILRCVPISNHLYFYWYRQILGQKVEFLVSFYNNEISEKSEIFDDQFSVERPDGSNFTLKIRSTKLEDSAMYFCASNVDEGYGYTFGSGTRLTVV.